This T cell receptor (beta chain) was captured by sequencing in a study of T cells after yellow fever vaccination. Trimming cost V 1 base and J 5 bases; bases outside gene matches: 3. Germline CDR1 is GTSNPN and CDR2 is SVGIG (reference sequence). CDR3 length: 13 residues. MiXCR, run by TCRdb on the 5' RACE reads, gives a single entry per CDR3 protein. The sample carries more than 450,000 distinct CDR3 sequences, about a fifth recorded once. The specimen comprised PBMCs, sampled approximately 22 days after the first yellow fever vaccination. The rearrangement uses TRBV30 and TRBJ2-5; 8 bases map to TRBD2. The origin of this receptor is a man aged 18-30 years who received the YFV17D yellow fever vaccine. As DNA, the CDR3 is TGTGCCTGGAGTGGTAGCGGGGTGGAGACCCAGTACTTC. Encoded protein: CAWSGSGVETQYF.